Following are 21 T cell receptor beta chains from one sample sequenced in a study of blood T cell repertoires in COVID-19. Profiling relied on immunoSEQ multiplex PCR, and the TCRdb table lists in-frame clones only, not all of them. The sample shows almost 300,000 clones, about 87% of them seen only once. The sequenced sample was peripheral blood. These receptors originate from a man between 70 and 80 years old with acute or convalescent COVID-19.

V gene TRBV28 combines with J gene TRBJ2-1, with TRBD2 matching over 12 bases. V shed 5 bases, J shed 6 bases, and the junction held 14 bases outside the gene matches. This CDR3 is built from 18 residues. Germline-derived CDR1 and CDR2 are MDHEN and SYDVKM. This CDR3 reads CASSRLAGELRRRNEQFF. CDR3 in DNA: TGTGCCAGCAGTAGACTAGCGGGAGAGCTGCGACGCCGCAATGAGCAGTTCTTC.

The table lists this clone with a count of one. The chain links TRBV7-2 to TRBJ2-1, with D possibly being TRBD1 (8 bases). Germline CDR1 is SGHTA and CDR2 is FQGNSA. V lost 9 bases and J 10 bases, leaving 19 bases between the germline ends. This CDR3 is 13 amino acids long. In DNA, the CDR3 is TGTGCCAGTGACAGGGGCCCGGGGGGCGAGCAGTTCTTC. It is translated as CASDRGPGGEQFF.

This chain links TRBV4-3 with TRBJ1-4; 7 nucleotides agree with TRBD1. Germline V gene data show CDR1 as LGHNA and CDR2 as YSLEER. CDR3 length: 20 amino acids. Losses at the gene ends were 2 bases for V and 6 bases for J; bases not matched to a gene: 21. CDR3 in DNA: TGCGCCAGCAGCCAATGGGTCCTGACAGGGTCGGGGGTACGGGATGAAAAACTGTTTTTT. Protein product: CASSQWVLTGSGVRDEKLFF.

The table lists this clone with a count of one. The chain joins TRBV24-1 to TRBJ2-1; 7 nucleotides line up with TRBD2. The V gene's germline CDR1 is KGHDR and CDR2 SFDVKD. This CDR3 is built from 15 residues. After removal of 2 bases from V and 4 bases from J, the junction contained 4 bases not matched to a gene. CDR3 loop: CATSDWAGLYNEQFF. CDR3 DNA: TGTGCCACCAGTGATTGGGCGGGACTATACAATGAGCAGTTCTTC.

V is TRBV18 and J is TRBJ1-2; 7 positions match TRBD1. CDR1 is KGHSH, CDR2 LQKENI, per germline. With 6 bases clipped from V and 3 bases from J, the junction kept 4 bases outside the gene matches. This CDR3 region has 13 residues. In nucleotides, the CDR3 is TGTGCCAGCTCCCGCCAGGGGGACTATGGCTACACCTTC. This gives the protein CASSRQGDYGYTF.

Notes on this clone: Being one base from a much bigger clone, this may be a read error. Other DNA sequences of this sample code for an identical CDR3. CDR3 nucleotide sequence: TGTGCCAGCAGCCCACAGGGCAACTATGGCTACACCTTC. Protein sequence: CASSPQGNYGYTF. The genes are TRBV7-6 and TRBJ1-2; TRBD1 might be the D (6 bases). The germline V and J ends were trimmed by 5 bases and 2 bases, with 9 bases remaining between them. Germline CDR1 reads SGHVS; CDR2 reads FNYEAQ. CDR3 length: 13 amino acids. The variable domain in full, completed from reference TRBV7-6 and TRBJ1-2, reads GAGVSQSPRYKVTKRGQDVALRCDPISGHVSLYWYRQALGQGPEFLTYFNYEAQQDKSGLPNDRFSAERPEGSISTLTIQRTEQRDSAMYRCASSPQGNYGYTFGSGTRLTVV.

This sequence joins TRBV9 and TRBJ1-2; TRBD1 is a possible D gene (5 bases). This CDR3 spans 12 amino acids. The V gene's germline CDR1 is SGDLS and CDR2 YYNGEE. Trimming left V 3 bases short and J 8 bases short, with 11 bases between. CDR3 DNA: TGTGCCAGCAGCGATGCGGGGGGAGGCTACACCTTC. This sequence encodes CASSDAGGGYTF. The complete variable domain, with remaining parts taken from reference TRBV9 and TRBJ1-2, reads DSGVTQTPKHLITATGQRVTLRCSPRSGDLSVYWYQQSLDQGLQFLIQYYNGEERAKGNILERFSAQQFPDLHSELNLSSLELGDSALYFCASSDAGGGYTFGSGTRLTVV.

This chain links TRBV5-6 with TRBJ1-1; no clear D. The CDR3 is made up of 12 amino acids. Trimming left V 3 bases short and J 8 bases short, with 11 bases between. The V gene's germline CDR1 is SGHDT and CDR2 YYEEEE. The CDR3 sequence is CASSSLTLEAFF. The CDR3 DNA sequence: TGTGCCAGCAGCTCCCTAACTCTCGAAGCTTTCTTT.

The rearrangement joins TRBV6-5 to TRBJ1-2; D is unclear. Germline-derived CDR1 and CDR2 are MNHEY and SVGAGI. The CDR3 length is 13 residues. V shed 6 bases and J shed 1 base, with 9 bases lying between them. In DNA, the CDR3 is TGTGCCAGCAGCGAGCGGGGTAACTATGGCTACACCTTC. Protein: CASSERGNYGYTF.

The CDR3 is CASKEGGDSPLHF. The DNA for the CDR3 is TGTGCCAGTAAGGAGGGAGGAGATTCACCCCTCCACTTT. The rearrangement joins TRBV19 to TRBJ1-6; D is unresolved. V dropped 7 bases and J dropped 8 bases, with 12 bases sitting between them. Germline V gene lookup returns CDR1 LNHDA and CDR2 SQIVND (reference sequence). This CDR3 has 13 residues.

The chain has TRBV7-2 and TRBJ2-5, with 10 bases lining up with TRBD2. V lost 4 bases and J lost 4; bases outside the gene matches: 3. This CDR3 has 14 residues. The germline gives CDR1 SGHTA, CDR2 FQGNSA. The CDR3, as DNA: TGTGCCAGCAGCTCAGGACTAGCGGTAGAGACCCAGTACTTC. It translates to CASSSGLAVETQYF.

The chain joins TRBV3-1 (or the pseudogene TRBV3-2) to TRBJ2-7; 7 nucleotides line up with TRBD1. This CDR3 spans 16 amino acids. From germline, CDR1 is LGHDT and CDR2 YNNKEL (reference sequence). V gave up 0 bases and J gave up 3 bases; unmatched junction bases: 8. CDR3 loop: CASSQDPRQGNYEQYF. In nucleotides, the CDR3 is TGTGCCAGCAGCCAAGATCCCCGACAGGGCAACTACGAGCAGTACTTC.

This chain connects TRBV3-1 (or the pseudogene TRBV3-2) to TRBJ2-7, with TRBD2 identical over 7 bases. Germline CDR1 LGHDT, CDR2 YNNKEL (reference sequence). The CDR3 spans 14 residues. V lost 3 bases to trimming and J lost 0 bases; unmatched junction nucleotides: 2. CDR3 DNA sequence: TGTGCCAGCAGCCAGACTAGCAGCTCCTACGAGCAGTACTTC. It translates to CASSQTSSSYEQYF.

V and J are TRBV28 and TRBJ2-7, with 12 bases that match TRBD1. The trim removed 5 bases at V and 4 bases at J, leaving 9 bases unmatched. Germline V gene sequence: CDR1 MDHEN, CDR2 SYDVKM. The CDR3 has 16 amino acids. The CDR3 protein is CASSTSGQGAGYEQYF. The CDR3 DNA follows: TGTGCCAGCAGTACATCGGGACAGGGGGCAGGGTACGAGCAGTACTTC.

The chain carries TRBV18 and TRBJ2-5; no reliable D call. V lost 3 bases and J lost 1, with 18 bases in between. Germline CDR1 and CDR2: KGHSH and LQKENI. CDR3 length equals 17 residues. The CDR3 sequence is CASSPSGAPRIQETQYF. The CDR3 region has the DNA TGTGCCAGCTCACCTTCTGGAGCTCCCCGAATCCAAGAGACCCAGTACTTC.

The rearrangement joins TRBV2 to TRBJ2-6; 8 positions agree with TRBD1. V lost 5 bases to trimming and J lost 13 bases; unmatched junction nucleotides: 7. The germline V gene has CDR1 SNHLY and CDR2 FYNNEI. CDR3 length: 13 residues. In DNA form, the CDR3 reads TGTGCCAGCAGTAACTCGGACAGGGTGGTCCTGACTTTC. This codes for CASSNSDRVVLTF. Variable domain in full (rest from reference TRBV2 and TRBJ2-6): EPEVTQTPSHQVTQMGQEVILRCVPISNHLYFYWYRQILGQKVEFLVSFYNNEISEKSEIFDDQFSVERPDGSNFTLKIRSTKLEDSAMYFCASSNSDRVVLTFGAGSRLTVL.

This clone occurred once. V is TRBV2 and J is TRBJ1-2, with TRBD1 matching over 7 bases. V was pared by 6 bases and J by 3 bases, with 4 bases of the junction left unmatched. The CDR3 is 13 amino acids. In germline, CDR1 is SNHLY, CDR2 FYNNEI. DNA of the CDR3: TGTGCCAGCAGAGCAGGGACAGACTATGGCTACACCTTC. Encoded protein: CASRAGTDYGYTF.

The chain links TRBV5-6 to TRBJ2-7, with D possibly TRBD2 on 6 matching bases. Trimming shortened V by 4 bases and J by 5 bases, and 16 bases separated the two germline ends. The CDR3 spans 14 residues. The germline V gene encodes CDR1 SGHDT and CDR2 YYEEEE. DNA for the CDR3: TGTGCCAGCAGCGCCCTGAGGGAGCGGGACGAGCAGTACTTC. Amino acid sequence: CASSALRERDEQYF. The entire variable domain, with the rest obtained from reference TRBV5-6 and TRBJ2-7, is as follows: DAGVTQSPTHLIKTRGQQVTLRCSPKSGHDTVSWYQQALGQGPQFIFQYYEEEERQRGNFPDRFSGHQFPNYSSELNVNALLLGDSALYLCASSALRERDEQYFGPGTRLTVT.

The chain joins TRBV9 to TRBJ2-1, with TRBD1 identical over 9 bases. The CDR3 is made up of 16 amino acids. The V gene end was trimmed by 4 bases and the J gene end by 4 bases; junction bases not matched to a gene: 9. Looked up from germline, CDR1 is SGDLS and CDR2 is YYNGEE. In DNA, the CDR3 is TGTGCCAGCAGCCTCGACGGACAGGGGATATACAATGAGCAGTTCTTC. Its protein is CASSLDGQGIYNEQFF.

The V call is TRBV7-8, the J call TRBJ1-5; TRBD1 agrees at 9 bases. This CDR3 contains 14 residues. The V segment lost 5 bases and the J segment 9 bases; nucleotides outside the gene matches: 8. Germline V gene sequence: CDR1 SGHVS, CDR2 FQNEAQ. The CDR3 DNA follows: TGTGCCAGCAGCCCCACAGGGGGCCCCTGGCCCCAGCATTTT. As protein: CASSPTGGPWPQHF.

This chain uses TRBV28 with TRBJ2-7; no firm D call. CDR3 length equals 14 residues. Between the trimmed V and J ends, which lost 6 bases and 0 bases, there was a span of 12 bases. Per germline, CDR1 MDHEN and CDR2 SYDVKM. The DNA for the CDR3 is TGTGCCAGCAGGTCGACATGGCCCTCCTACGAGCAGTACTTC. The encoded protein is CASRSTWPSYEQYF.